Shown below are 27 T cell receptor beta chains from a single sample sequenced in a study of T-cell reconstitution after alpha-beta-depleted transplantation in children. TCRbeta library construction was performed incorporating unique molecular identifiers. A single record per CDR3 protein comes from TCRdb applying MiXCR to the PCR reads. The sample holds tens of thousands of distinct CDR3 sequences, 9.2% seen once. Sequenced material: PBMCs, mostly from graft donor cells, taken 60 days after TCRalphabeta/CD19-depleted stem cell transplant. Receptors were obtained from a male patient aged 2-15 years who had a stem cell transplant for chronic granulomatous disease, so the T cells may come from the graft donor.

This clonotype was picked up many times. The chain couples TRBV5-1 to TRBJ2-1; 14 positions agree with TRBD2. Germline CDR1 and CDR2: SGHRS and YFSETQ. The V segment lost 1 base and the J segment 6 bases; nucleotides outside the gene matches: 3. CDR3 length: 16 residues. CDR3: CASSLRGTSGSNEQFF. The CDR3 nucleotides read TGCGCCAGCAGCTTGAGGGGGACTAGCGGGAGCAATGAGCAGTTCTTC.

This clonotype has ten or more counts. This chain links TRBV20-1 with TRBJ2-5; D might be TRBD1 (5 bases). CDR1 and CDR2 from the germline V gene are DFQATT and SNEGSKA (reference sequence). CDR3 length: 14 amino acids. V lost 6 bases, J lost 4 bases, and 18 bases lay in between. CDR3 in DNA: TGCAGTGCAACTGAAAGTCAGGGCGGAGAGACCCAGTACTTC. Translating it yields CSATESQGGETQYF.

V and J are TRBV6-2 or TRBV6-3 and TRBJ2-1; the match to TRBD2 covers 14 bases. V dropped 6 bases and J dropped 5; count of bases not matched to a gene: 3. CDR3 size: 15 residues. Germline V gives CDR1 MNHEY, CDR2 SVGEGT. This chain's CDR3 is CASRTSGRAHNEQFF. CDR3 sequence (DNA): TGTGCCAGCAGGACTAGCGGGAGGGCCCACAATGAGCAGTTCTTC.

This clonotype was counted a few times. The chain has TRBV5-6 and TRBJ1-4, with no clear D. The CDR3 contains 14 residues. From germline, CDR1 is SGHDT and CDR2 YYEEEE. The ends were cut back, 2 bases at V and 0 bases at J, with 5 bases in the middle. The CDR3 loop is CASSFRATNEKLFF. The CDR3 bases are TGTGCCAGCAGCTTCCGAGCAACTAATGAAAAACTGTTTTTT.

This clonotype turned up a few times. The chain has TRBV20-1 and TRBJ2-7, with TRBD2 identical over 8 bases. The CDR3 contains 17 residues. With 3 bases clipped from V and 2 bases from J, the junction kept 15 bases outside the gene matches. Germline-derived CDR1 and CDR2 are DFQATT and SNEGSKA (reference sequence). The CDR3 loop is CSASFSERLAWTYEQYF. Here the CDR3 DNA reads TGCAGTGCTAGTTTTTCGGAGAGACTAGCGTGGACCTACGAGCAGTACTTC.

In its sample, this clonotype was seen many times. The chain carries TRBV20-1 and TRBJ1-3; D gene uncertain. There are 12 residues in the CDR3. Trimming removed 3 bases at V and 0 bases at J, with 3 bases between. CDR1 is DFQATT and CDR2 is SNEGSKA in the germline V gene (reference sequence). For the CDR3, the DNA is TGCAGTGCTAGTCGCTCTGGAAACACCATATATTTT. Its protein product is CSASRSGNTIYF.

The chain uses TRBV7-6 and TRBJ2-2; D gene unclear. V was cut by 1 base and J by 1 base, with 4 bases left in between. Germline values: CDR1 SGHVS, CDR2 FNYEAQ. This CDR3 is 14 amino acids long. The CDR3 protein is CASSLVENTGELFF. The CDR3 DNA reads TGTGCCAGCAGCTTAGTGGAGAACACCGGGGAGCTGTTTTTT.

The chain is built from TRBV2 and TRBJ2-5; D remains unclear. Deletions cut 7 bases from V and 7 bases from J, with 19 bases between. The CDR3 length is 14 residues. CDR1 and CDR2 (germline): SNHLY, FYNNEI. CDR3 coding DNA: TGTGCCAGCACGAGCAGTCCTGCTTCGGGGACCCAGTACTTC. As protein: CASTSSPASGTQYF.

V usage is TRBV7-9 and J usage is TRBJ2-3; no definite D call. CDR1 SEHNR and CDR2 FQNEAQ come from the germline V gene (reference sequence). V was pared by 4 bases and J by 1 base, with 12 bases between. The CDR3 runs to 15 residues. DNA of the CDR3: TGTGCCAGCAGCTCCTCATTAGGGCGCACAGATACGCAGTATTTT. It specifies CASSSSLGRTDTQYF.

There are many counts of this clonotype. The chain employs TRBV3-1 and TRBJ1-5, with TRBD1 identical over 9 bases. Germline-derived CDR1 and CDR2 are LGHDT and YNNKEL (reference sequence). The CDR3 has 15 amino acids. Trimming removed 4 bases from V and 4 bases from J; junction bases left unmatched: 5. The DNA for the CDR3 is TGTGCCAGCAGCCCCGGGACAGGGAAGAATCAGCCCCAGCATTTT. It specifies CASSPGTGKNQPQHF.

This clonotype appeared many times. This chain connects TRBV20-1 to TRBJ1-6, with D perhaps TRBD1 (6 bases). Germline-derived CDR1 and CDR2 are DFQATT and SNEGSKA (reference sequence). V lost 3 bases, J lost 7 bases, and 16 bases lay in between. The CDR3 covers 15 residues. The CDR3 sequence is CSASRGGRGNSPLHF. In DNA, the CDR3 is TGCAGTGCTAGTCGGGGGGGCCGAGGGAATTCACCCCTCCACTTT.

This clonotype was seen only a few times. CDR3 nucleotides: TGCAGCGTTATCCGGACAGGGAGCTCCTACGAGCAGTACTTC. Amino acids: CSVIRTGSSYEQYF. This chain links TRBV29-1 with TRBJ2-7, with 8 bases aligning to TRBD1. The V segment lost 5 bases and the J segment 0 bases; nucleotides outside the gene matches: 6. This CDR3 comprises 14 residues. Germline V gene lookup returns CDR1 SQVTM and CDR2 ANQGSEA.

This clonotype came up many times. The chain combines TRBV29-1 with TRBJ2-5; 10 positions match TRBD2. The CDR3 length is 14 residues. Per the germline V gene, CDR1 is SQVTM and CDR2 is ANQGSEA. The CDR3 nucleotides are TGCGCAAGTTCCGGAGGGGGACTAGCGGAGACCCAGTACTTC. Protein sequence: CASSGGGLAETQYF.

About this clonotype: One base away lies a much larger clone, so this may be a sequencing read error. The V gene is TRBV7-3, the J gene TRBJ2-1, with 9 bases fitting TRBD1. Unmatched junction bases numbered 14, after V lost 5 bases and J lost 9 bases. The CDR3 spans 16 residues. Germline CDR1 reads SGHTA; CDR2 reads FQGTGA. The CDR3 sequence: CASSLVGTGMLAEQFF. The CDR3 DNA is TGTGCCAGCAGCCTCGTGGGGACAGGGATGTTGGCTGAGCAGTTCTTC.

This clonotype was observed at least ten times. The CDR3 DNA reads TGTGCCAGCAGATCGCGGGAGTTGGTTGAGCAGTTCTTC. It specifies CASRSRELVEQFF. The chain links TRBV27 to TRBJ2-1, with 7 bases that match TRBD2. The CDR3 contains 13 residues. Germline V gene data show CDR1 as MNHEY and CDR2 as SMNVEV (reference sequence). The V gene end was trimmed by 6 bases and the J gene end by 9 bases; junction bases not matched to a gene: 8.

The table lists this clonotype with many counts. V gene TRBV12-3 or TRBV12-4 combines with J gene TRBJ2-3, with D unclear. V lost 5 bases to trimming and J lost 6 bases, with 12 bases between them. The CDR3 consists of 13 residues. DNA of the CDR3: TGTGCCAGCAGTCCCCTCCGGCTGGATACGCAGTATTTT. Translated, it gives CASSPLRLDTQYF.

The table lists this clonotype with a few counts. The J gene is TRBJ2-3, the V gene TRBV18, with 13 positions matching TRBD2. CDR3 length: 18 residues. The germline gives CDR1 KGHSH, CDR2 LQKENI. V gave up 4 bases and J gave up 4 bases; unmatched junction bases: 11. The chain's CDR3 is CASSLQLAGGLLSDTQYF. In nucleotides, the CDR3 is TGTGCCAGCTCACTGCAACTAGCGGGAGGGCTCCTTTCAGATACGCAGTATTTT. The whole variable domain, remainder taken from reference TRBV18 and TRBJ2-3, is NAGVMQNPRHLVRRRGQEARLRCSPMKGHSHVYWYRQLPEEGLKFMVYLQKENIIDESGMPKERFSAEFPKEGPSILRIQQVVRGDSAAYFCASSLQLAGGLLSDTQYFGPGTRLTVL.

This clonotype was counted between two and nine times. The chain links TRBV4-3 to TRBJ2-7; D ambiguous. The V and J ends lost 3 bases and 2 bases respectively, with 2 bases between them. The germline gives CDR1 LGHNA, CDR2 YSLEER. The CDR3 has 11 residues. CDR3: CASSQAYEQYF. The CDR3 bases are TGCGCCAGCAGCCAGGCCTACGAGCAGTACTTC.

The rearrangement joins TRBV3-1 to TRBJ1-5; weak D call: TRBD1 (6 bases). The germline gives CDR1 LGHDT, CDR2 YNNKEL (reference sequence). CDR3 size: 15 residues. Trimming removed 1 base from V and 16 bases from J, with 23 bases in between. In DNA, the CDR3 is TGTGCCAGCAGCCAAGGGACAGCGGGAAATCAGCCCCCTCATTTT. Its protein product is CASSQGTAGNQPPHF. Based on the CDR3 plus reference TRBV3-1 and TRBJ1-5, the full variable domain is DTAVSQTPKYLVTQMGNDKSIKCEQNLGHDTMYWYKQDSKKFLKIMFSYNNKELIINETVPNRFSPKSPDKAHLNLHINSLELGDSAVYFCASSQGTAGNQPPHFGDGTRLSIL.

This CDR3 is CASSVSPLAPSSYNEQFF. The CDR3 DNA sequence: TGTGCCAGTAGTGTGTCCCCCTTAGCCCCGAGCTCCTACAATGAGCAGTTCTTC. V is TRBV19 and J is TRBJ2-1; D not certain. V lost 5 bases to trimming and J lost 0 bases, with 20 bases between them. Germline CDR1 LNHDA, CDR2 SQIVND (reference sequence). This CDR3 spans 18 amino acids.

Ten or more counts support this clonotype. The CDR3 spells CSAPSTGGPDTQYF. The CDR3 DNA is TGCAGTGCCCCTTCTACGGGAGGGCCAGATACGCAGTATTTT. This sequence joins TRBV20-1 and TRBJ2-3; 8 positions match TRBD2. V dropped 6 bases and J dropped 4; count of bases not matched to a gene: 9. The CDR3 runs 14 residues. The germline V gene has CDR1 DFQATT and CDR2 SNEGSKA (reference sequence).

This clonotype was counted ten times or more. The chain links TRBV11-2 to TRBJ2-5, with TRBD2 identical over 8 bases. Trimming cost V 3 bases and J 7 bases; bases outside gene matches: 4. The CDR3 runs 13 residues. CDR1 SGHAT and CDR2 FQNNGV come from the germline V gene. Here the CDR3 reads CASSLGTRGTQYF. In DNA, the CDR3 is TGTGCCAGCAGCTTGGGGACTAGGGGGACCCAGTACTTC.

This clonotype was observed many times. The CDR3 spells CSARAGVYEQYF. The CDR3 nucleotides read TGCAGTGCTAGAGCGGGGGTCTACGAGCAGTACTTC. The gene calls are TRBV20-1 and TRBJ2-7; maybe TRBD2 (6 bases). Trimming took off 1 base at V and 3 bases at J, with 7 bases between the two ends. CDR3 size: 12 residues. CDR1 is DFQATT and CDR2 is SNEGSKA in the germline V gene (reference sequence).

The chain is built from TRBV20-1 and TRBJ1-1; 9 bases match TRBD1. Germline V gives CDR1 DFQATT, CDR2 SNEGSKA (reference sequence). J gave up 3 bases and V 4 bases, and 3 bases lay outside the gene matches. This CDR3 has 13 residues. CDR3 amino acids: CSANRDRDTEAFF. The CDR3 bases are TGCAGTGCTAACCGGGACAGGGACACTGAAGCTTTCTTT.

The sample holds many counts of this clonotype. The chain combines TRBV11-2 with TRBJ2-5; no clear D gene. The length of the CDR3 is 15 residues. V lost 1 base, J lost 5 bases, and 14 bases lay in between. CDR1 is SGHAT, CDR2 FQNNGV, per germline. The CDR3 sequence: CASSLGIILAETQYF. The CDR3 DNA reads as TGTGCCAGCAGCTTAGGTATCATCCTGGCGGAGACCCAGTACTTC.

This chain links TRBV28 with TRBJ1-6; no firm D call. Trimming stripped 8 bases from V and 10 bases from J, with 15 bases between. Germline V gene data show CDR1 as MDHEN and CDR2 as SYDVKM. The CDR3 length is 13 residues. DNA of the CDR3: TGTGCCAGCTGCTGGGGTGGCGGCTCACCCCTCCACTTT. Translated: CASCWGGGSPLHF.

This clonotype showed up many times. J is TRBJ2-1 and V is TRBV6-5; D is unclear. The CDR3 totals 14 residues. The V and J ends lost 0 bases and 7 bases respectively, with 10 bases between them. CDR1 and CDR2 from the germline V gene are MNHEY and SVGAGI. CDR3 sequence reads: CASSYSEWGNEQFF. The CDR3 DNA is TGTGCCAGCAGTTACTCGGAGTGGGGTAATGAGCAGTTCTTC.